The TCR beta chain described here comes from a study of post-analysis software for immune sequencing data (dated by TCRdb to the mid-2010s). Some background on the complete study: The recorded disease courses included relapsing-remitting, secondary progressive and progressive-relapsing multiple sclerosis, and some patients had no subtype annotation. The patient repertoires were set against eleven to twelve previously published healthy control repertoires from donors whose ages ranged from roughly 6 to 27 years. A subset of samples was prepared in parallel using single-end sample barcoding, then pooled and co-amplified after Illumina adapter ligation. The paper as a whole reports these results and caveats: Roughly 5 TRBV segments, including TRBV5-6, TRBV5-1 and TRBV20-1, were significantly more frequent in patients than controls. Direct clustering with F measure showed strong co-clustering of samples prepared in the same batch, prompting a batch-effect correction. The control group was slightly older than the multiple sclerosis patient group. Normalized Chao1 diversity was significantly lower in multiple sclerosis patients than controls, suggesting substantial peripheral T-cell clonal expansion.

The receptor library was made with PCR. TCRdb lists the instrument as Illumina HiSeq 2500. To reduce PCR and sequencing biases, unique molecular identifiers were built into the TCR beta cDNA libraries. Every 1 to 10 million input T cells yielded approximately 500,000 cDNA molecules, meaning each molecule approximated one T cell. Patient libraries were prepared and sequenced with the same protocol used for the earlier healthy control dataset. Samples belonging to the same batch were prepared together, multiplexed and sequenced on a shared HiSeq lane. The original pipeline was this. MIGEC was used to process the raw barcoded reads, and molecular identifier groups with only a single read were discarded before consensus assembly and CDR3 extraction. Clonotype tables were post-analysed with VDJtools, and diversity was normalized by down-sampling all datasets to the smallest sample size. In repertoire overlap clustering, CDR3 amino acid sequences, but not nucleotide sequences, were matched to correct batch-related cross-sample contamination. Using fastp trimming at Q25 and MiXCR clonotype assembly, TCRdb reanalyzed the public sequencing data and kept in-frame beta chains. Rows with one shared CDR3 protein collapse into an entry with the most common genes and DNA. TCRdb, not the original authors, processed these V and J calls. The sample table contains about 260,000 distinct CDR3 sequences; only one count was recorded for 35% to 45% of them. The top ten clonotypes cover under 5% of the sample.

This clonotype was seen once. Its antigen remains undetermined. Base qualities are not provided; no much larger clone lies one nucleotide away. A single read makes a weak case. Taken from cysteine to phenylalanine, the CDR3 has 13 residues. Only CDR3 DNA is held: 39 bases, read in frame from base 1. Cut back by 3 bases and 0 bases, the V and J ends lie 8 bases apart. For CDR1 and CDR2, the germline V gene (reference sequence) lists DFQATT and SNEGSKA. To demonstrate the VDJtools post-analysis software, the study profiled TCR beta repertoires from the peripheral blood of under 15 young patients with multiple sclerosis. The multiple sclerosis patients were children and adolescents between roughly 6 and 16 years of age.

The sequence derives from a girl aged 10 to 17 with multiple sclerosis. The sequence joins TRBV20-1 to TRBJ1-2; the D gene assignment is ambiguous. The source material was blood. CDR3 reads: CSASSRPNYGYTF. The DNA sequence is as follows: TGCAGTGCTAGTAGTCGGCCTAACTATGGCTACACCTTC.